Sequencing of this T cell receptor (beta chain) was carried out in a study of blood T cell repertoires in COVID-19. Study summary: The samples span acute and convalescent COVID-19 from the United States, Italy and Spain. PBMCs, B-cell-depleted T cells, or T cells provided the cDNA or gDNA that made up the material.

Per the original data handling: Estimation of nucleated cell counts was performed using reference gene primer amplification. Profiling relied on immunoSEQ multiplex PCR, and the TCRdb table lists in-frame clones only, not all of them. That table is the source of V, J and clone size, and D and trimming were worked out from the DNA. The sample has approximately 110,000 clones; roughly 85% are singletons. This clone was detected only once. Trimming pared 4 bases from V and 1 base from J, leaving 14 bases between. The CDR3 has 16 residues. Germline V gives CDR1 LGHDT, CDR2 YNNKEL (reference sequence). This sequence was found in a human donor in a cohort sampled during active COVID-19. The J gene is TRBJ1-5, the V gene TRBV3-1 (or the pseudogene TRBV3-2); a weak D match, TRBD1 (6 bases). Sequencing input: peripheral blood. The CDR3 is CASSPTPGQSNQPQHF. The CDR3 bases are TGTGCCAGCAGCCCCACGCCAGGACAGAGCAATCAGCCCCAGCATTTT.